The following is a TCR beta chain sequence with its context. What it binds is unknown. Sequenced by immunoSEQ multiplex PCR; TCRdb stores in-frame clones only, minus some. Of about 47,000 clones listed, approximately 86% are singletons. The sample comes from a study of T cells in localized non-small cell lung cancer. Study-wide findings and caveats: The appearance of a median approximately 57 of the top 100 tumor clones was seen in adjacent lung. The highest T cell clonality was in uninvolved adjacent lung, above tumor.

The V and J ends lost 5 bases and 5 bases respectively, with 11 bases between them. CDR1 and CDR2 (germline): MNHEY, SMNVEV (reference sequence). The CDR3 runs 13 residues. The sequences come from PBMCs, collected before any cancer treatment. This receptor was obtained from a man aged 35 to 70 with stage II lung adenocarcinoma. This sequence joins TRBV27 and TRBJ2-3; D is undetermined. This CDR3 reads CASSVRRLDTQYF. For the CDR3, the DNA is TGTGCCAGCAGTGTTCGCAGGTTAGATACGCAGTATTTT.